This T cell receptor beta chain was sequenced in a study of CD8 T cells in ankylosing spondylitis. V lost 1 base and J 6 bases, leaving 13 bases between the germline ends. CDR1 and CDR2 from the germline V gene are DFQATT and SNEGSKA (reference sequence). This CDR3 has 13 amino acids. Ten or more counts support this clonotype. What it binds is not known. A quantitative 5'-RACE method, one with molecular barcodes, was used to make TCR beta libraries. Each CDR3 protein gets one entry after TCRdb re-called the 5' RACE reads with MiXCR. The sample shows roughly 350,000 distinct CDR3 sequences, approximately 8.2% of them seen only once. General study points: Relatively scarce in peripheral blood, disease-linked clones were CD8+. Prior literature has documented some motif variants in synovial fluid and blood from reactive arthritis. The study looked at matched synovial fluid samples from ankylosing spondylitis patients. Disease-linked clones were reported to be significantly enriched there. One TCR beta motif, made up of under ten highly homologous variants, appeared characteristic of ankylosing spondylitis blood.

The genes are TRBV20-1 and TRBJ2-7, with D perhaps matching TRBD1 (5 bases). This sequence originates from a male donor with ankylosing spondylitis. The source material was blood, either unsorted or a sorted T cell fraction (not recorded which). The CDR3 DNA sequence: TGCAGTGCTAGAGGGTCAGGGTCCATCGAGCAGTACTTC. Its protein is CSARGSGSIEQYF.